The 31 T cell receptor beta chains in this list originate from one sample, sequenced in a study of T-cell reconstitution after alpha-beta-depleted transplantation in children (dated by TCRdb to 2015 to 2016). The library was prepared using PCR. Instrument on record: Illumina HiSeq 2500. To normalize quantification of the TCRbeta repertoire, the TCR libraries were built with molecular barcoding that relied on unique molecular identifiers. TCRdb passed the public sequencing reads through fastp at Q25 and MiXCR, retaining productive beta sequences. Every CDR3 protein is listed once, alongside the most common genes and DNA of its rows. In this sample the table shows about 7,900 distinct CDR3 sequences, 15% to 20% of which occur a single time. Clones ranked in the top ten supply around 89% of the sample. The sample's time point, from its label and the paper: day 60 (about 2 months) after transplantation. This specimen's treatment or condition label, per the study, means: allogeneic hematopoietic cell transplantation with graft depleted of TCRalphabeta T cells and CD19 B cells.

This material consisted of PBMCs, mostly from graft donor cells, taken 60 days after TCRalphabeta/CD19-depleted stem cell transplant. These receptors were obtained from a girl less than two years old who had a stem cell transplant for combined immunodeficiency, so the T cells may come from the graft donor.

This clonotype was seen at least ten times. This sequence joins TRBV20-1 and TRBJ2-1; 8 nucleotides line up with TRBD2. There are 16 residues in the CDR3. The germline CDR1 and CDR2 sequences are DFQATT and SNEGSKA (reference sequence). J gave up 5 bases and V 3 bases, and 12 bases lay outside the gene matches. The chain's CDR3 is CSASPNRLAKDNEQFF. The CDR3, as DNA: TGCAGTGCTAGCCCTAACCGACTAGCGAAGGACAATGAGCAGTTCTTC.

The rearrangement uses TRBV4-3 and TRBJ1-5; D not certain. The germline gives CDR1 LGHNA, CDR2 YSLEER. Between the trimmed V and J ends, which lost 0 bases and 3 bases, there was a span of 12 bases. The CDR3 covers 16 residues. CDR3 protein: CASSQDTAGPNQPQHF. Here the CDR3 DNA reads TGCGCCAGCAGCCAAGATACGGCAGGCCCCAATCAGCCCCAGCATTTT.

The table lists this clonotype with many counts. The DNA of the CDR3 is TGCAGTGCTTCAAAGGACATACAGAATGAAAAACTGTTTTTT. Protein: CSASKDIQNEKLFF. V usage is TRBV20-1 and J usage is TRBJ1-4; possible D gene TRBD1, 5 bases. In germline, CDR1 is DFQATT, CDR2 SNEGSKA (reference sequence). CDR3 length equals 14 residues. V was shortened by 5 bases and J by 5 bases, with 15 bases between the two germline ends.

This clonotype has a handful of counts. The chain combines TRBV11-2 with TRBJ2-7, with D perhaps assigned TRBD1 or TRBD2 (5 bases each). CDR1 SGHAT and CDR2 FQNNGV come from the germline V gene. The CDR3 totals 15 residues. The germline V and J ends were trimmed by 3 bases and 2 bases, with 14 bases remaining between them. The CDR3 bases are TGTGCCAGCAGCTTTGGGGACGACTCTCCCTACGAGCAGTACTTC. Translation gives CASSFGDDSPYEQYF.

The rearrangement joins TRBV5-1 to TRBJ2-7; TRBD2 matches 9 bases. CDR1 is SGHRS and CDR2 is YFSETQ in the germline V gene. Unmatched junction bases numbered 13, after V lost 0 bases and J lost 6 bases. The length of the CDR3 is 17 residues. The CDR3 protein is CASSLGNSGSLVSEQYF. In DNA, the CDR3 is TGCGCCAGCAGCTTGGGTAATAGCGGGAGTCTTGTGAGCGAGCAGTACTTC.

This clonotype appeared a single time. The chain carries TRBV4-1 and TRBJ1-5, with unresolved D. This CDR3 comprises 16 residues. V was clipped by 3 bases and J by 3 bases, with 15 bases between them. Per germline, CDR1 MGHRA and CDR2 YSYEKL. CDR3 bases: TGCGCCAGCAGCCAGAAGGACGGAACGTTCAATCAGCCCCAGCATTTT. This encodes CASSQKDGTFNQPQHF.

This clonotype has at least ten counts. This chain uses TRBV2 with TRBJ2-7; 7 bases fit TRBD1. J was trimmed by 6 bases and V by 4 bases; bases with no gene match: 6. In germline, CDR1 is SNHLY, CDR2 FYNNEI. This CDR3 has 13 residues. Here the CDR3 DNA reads TGTGCCAGCAGTGTTTACCGGGACAGCGAGCAGTACTTC. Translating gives CASSVYRDSEQYF.

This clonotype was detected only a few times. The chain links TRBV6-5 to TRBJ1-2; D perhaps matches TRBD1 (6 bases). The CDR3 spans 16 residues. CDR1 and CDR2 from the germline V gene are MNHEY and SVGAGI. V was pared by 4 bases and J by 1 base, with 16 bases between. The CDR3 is CASSSSVGGRNYGYTF. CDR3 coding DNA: TGTGCCAGCAGTTCGTCTGTCGGGGGCCGTAACTATGGCTACACCTTC.

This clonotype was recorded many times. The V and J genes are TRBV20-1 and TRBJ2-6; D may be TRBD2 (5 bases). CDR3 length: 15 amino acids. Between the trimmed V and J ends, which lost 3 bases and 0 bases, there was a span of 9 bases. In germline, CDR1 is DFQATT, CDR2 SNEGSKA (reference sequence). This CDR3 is CSARAGNSGANVLTF. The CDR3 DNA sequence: TGCAGTGCTAGGGCCGGGAACTCTGGGGCCAACGTCCTGACTTTC.

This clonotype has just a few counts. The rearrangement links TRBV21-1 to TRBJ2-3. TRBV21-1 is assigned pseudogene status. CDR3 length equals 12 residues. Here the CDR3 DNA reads TGTGCCAGGTGTTGTAGCACAGATACGCAGTATTTT. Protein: CARCCSTDTQYF.

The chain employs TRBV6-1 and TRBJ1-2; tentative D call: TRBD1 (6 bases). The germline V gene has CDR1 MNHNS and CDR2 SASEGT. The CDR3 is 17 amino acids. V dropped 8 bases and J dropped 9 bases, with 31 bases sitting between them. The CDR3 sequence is CASSRGTPLKWSGSYTF. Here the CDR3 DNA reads TGTGCCAGCTCTAGGGGGACGCCACTTAAATGGTCGGGTAGCTACACCTTC.

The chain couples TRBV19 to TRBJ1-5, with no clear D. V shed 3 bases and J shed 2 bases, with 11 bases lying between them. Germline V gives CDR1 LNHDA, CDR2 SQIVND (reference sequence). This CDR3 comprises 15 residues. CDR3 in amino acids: CASSILFMGNQPQHF. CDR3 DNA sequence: TGTGCCAGTAGTATCTTGTTTATGGGCAATCAGCCCCAGCATTTT. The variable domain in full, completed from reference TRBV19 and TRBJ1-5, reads DGGITQSPKYLFRKEGQNVTLSCEQNLNHDAMYWYRQDPGQGLRLIYYSQIVNDFQKGDIAEGYSVSREKKESFPLTVTSAQKNPTAFYLCASSILFMGNQPQHFGDGTRLSIL.

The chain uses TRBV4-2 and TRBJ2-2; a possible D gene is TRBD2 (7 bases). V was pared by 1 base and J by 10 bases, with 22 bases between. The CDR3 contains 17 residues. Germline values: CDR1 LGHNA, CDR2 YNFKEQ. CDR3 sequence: CASSQVKGGGGSEELFF. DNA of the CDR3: TGTGCCAGCAGCCAAGTAAAAGGGGGGGGCGGGAGCGAGGAGCTGTTTTTT.

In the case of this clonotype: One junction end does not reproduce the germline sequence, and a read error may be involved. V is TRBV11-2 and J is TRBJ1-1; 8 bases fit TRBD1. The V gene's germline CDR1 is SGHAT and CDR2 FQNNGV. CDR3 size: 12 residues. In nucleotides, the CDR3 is TGTGCCAGCAGCTTAGAGGACAGGGCCTTGATCTTT. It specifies CASSLEDRALIF.

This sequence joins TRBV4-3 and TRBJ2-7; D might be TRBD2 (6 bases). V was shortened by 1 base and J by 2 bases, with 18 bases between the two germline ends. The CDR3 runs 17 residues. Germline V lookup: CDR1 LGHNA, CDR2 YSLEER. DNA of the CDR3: TGCGCCAGCAGCCAAGCCCACCTCTTGGGACTTCCCTACGAGCAGTACTTC. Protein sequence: CASSQAHLLGLPYEQYF.

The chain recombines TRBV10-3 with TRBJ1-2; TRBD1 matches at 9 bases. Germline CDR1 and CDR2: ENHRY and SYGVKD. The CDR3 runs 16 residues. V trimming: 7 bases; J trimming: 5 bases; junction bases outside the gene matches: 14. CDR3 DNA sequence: TGTGCCATCATGAAAGGACCGGGACAGGGTGGATATGGCTACACCTTC. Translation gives CAIMKGPGQGGYGYTF.

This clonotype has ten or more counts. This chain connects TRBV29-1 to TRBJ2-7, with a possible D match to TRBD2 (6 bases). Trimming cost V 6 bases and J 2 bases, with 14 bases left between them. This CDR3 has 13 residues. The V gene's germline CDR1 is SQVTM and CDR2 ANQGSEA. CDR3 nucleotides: TGCAGCGTCCGAGGAGGGATTCCCTACGAGCAGTACTTC. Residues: CSVRGGIPYEQYF.

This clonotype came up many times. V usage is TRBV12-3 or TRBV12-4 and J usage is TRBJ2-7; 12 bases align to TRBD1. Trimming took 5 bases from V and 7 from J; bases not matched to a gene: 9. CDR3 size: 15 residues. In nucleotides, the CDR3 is TGTGCCAGCAGTATAGACCGGGACAGGGGGCAAGAGCAGTACTTC. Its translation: CASSIDRDRGQEQYF.

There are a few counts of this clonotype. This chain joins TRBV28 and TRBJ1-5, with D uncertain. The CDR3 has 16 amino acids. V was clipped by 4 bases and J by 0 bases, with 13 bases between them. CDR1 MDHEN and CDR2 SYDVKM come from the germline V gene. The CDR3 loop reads CASSSLPRYSNQPQHF. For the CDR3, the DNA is TGTGCCAGCAGTTCCCTACCCCGATATAGCAATCAGCCCCAGCATTTT.

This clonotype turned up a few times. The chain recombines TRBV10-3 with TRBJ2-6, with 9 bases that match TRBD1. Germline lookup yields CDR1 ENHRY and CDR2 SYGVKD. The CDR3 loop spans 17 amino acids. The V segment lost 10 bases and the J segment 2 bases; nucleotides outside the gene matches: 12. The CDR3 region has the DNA TGTGCCAGCCGGGGGGACAGGGCAATAACTGGGGCCAACGTCCTGACTTTC. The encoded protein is CASRGDRAITGANVLTF.

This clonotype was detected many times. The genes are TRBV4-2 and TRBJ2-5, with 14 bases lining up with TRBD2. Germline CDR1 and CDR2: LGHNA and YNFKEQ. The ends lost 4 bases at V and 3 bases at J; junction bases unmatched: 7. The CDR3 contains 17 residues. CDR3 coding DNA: TGTGCCAGCAGCCTAGGACTAGCGGGGGGCAGAGAAGAGACCCAGTACTTC. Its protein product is CASSLGLAGGREETQYF.

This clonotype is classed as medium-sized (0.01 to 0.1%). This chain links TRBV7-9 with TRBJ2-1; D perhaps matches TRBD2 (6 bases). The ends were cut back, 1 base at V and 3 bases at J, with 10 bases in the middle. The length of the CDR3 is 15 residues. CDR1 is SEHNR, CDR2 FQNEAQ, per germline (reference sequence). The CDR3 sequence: CASSLGLADYNEQFF. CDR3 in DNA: TGTGCCAGCAGCTTAGGGTTAGCGGACTACAATGAGCAGTTCTTC.

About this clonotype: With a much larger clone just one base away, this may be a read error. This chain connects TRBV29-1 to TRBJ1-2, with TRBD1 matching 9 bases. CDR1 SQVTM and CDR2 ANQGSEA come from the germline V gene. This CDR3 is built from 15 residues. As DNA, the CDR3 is TGCAGCGTTGAGGACCGGACAGGGGCTAACTATGGCTACCCCTTC. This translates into CSVEDRTGANYGYPF.

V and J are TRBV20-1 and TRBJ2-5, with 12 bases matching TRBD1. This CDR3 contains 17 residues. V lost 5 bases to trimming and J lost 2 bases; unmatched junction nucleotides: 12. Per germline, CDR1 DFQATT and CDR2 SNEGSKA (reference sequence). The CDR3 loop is CSASSGTGGPIQETQYF. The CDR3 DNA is TGCAGTGCTTCCTCCGGGACAGGGGGCCCAATACAAGAGACCCAGTACTTC.

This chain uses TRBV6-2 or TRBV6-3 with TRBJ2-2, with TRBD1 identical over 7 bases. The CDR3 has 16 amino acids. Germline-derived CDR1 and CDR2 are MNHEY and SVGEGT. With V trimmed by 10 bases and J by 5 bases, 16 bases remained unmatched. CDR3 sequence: CANRDSPSRRTGELFF. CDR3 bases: TGTGCCAACCGGGACAGCCCGTCCCGACGGACCGGGGAGCTGTTTTTT.

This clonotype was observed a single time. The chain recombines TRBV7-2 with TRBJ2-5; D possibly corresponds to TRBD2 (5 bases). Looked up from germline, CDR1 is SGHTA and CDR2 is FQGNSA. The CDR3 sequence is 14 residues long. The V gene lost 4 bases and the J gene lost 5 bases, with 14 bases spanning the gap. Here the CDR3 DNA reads TGTGCCAGCAGCTCTTCCGGACTGTGGGAGACCCAGTACTTC. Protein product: CASSSSGLWETQYF.

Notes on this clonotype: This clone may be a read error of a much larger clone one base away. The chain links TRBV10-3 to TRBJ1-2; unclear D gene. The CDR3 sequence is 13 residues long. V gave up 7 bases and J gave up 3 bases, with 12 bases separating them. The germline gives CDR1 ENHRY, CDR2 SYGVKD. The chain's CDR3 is CAIISGIDYGYTF. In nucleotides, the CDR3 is TGTGCCATCATCAGCGGGATAGACTATGGCTACACCTTC.

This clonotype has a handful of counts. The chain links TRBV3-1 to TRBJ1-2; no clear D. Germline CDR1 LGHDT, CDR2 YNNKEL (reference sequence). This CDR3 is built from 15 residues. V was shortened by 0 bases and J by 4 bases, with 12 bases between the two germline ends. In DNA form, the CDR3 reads TGTGCCAGCAGCCAAGATCGGGTCTCGCCCTATGGCTACACCTTC. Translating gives CASSQDRVSPYGYTF.

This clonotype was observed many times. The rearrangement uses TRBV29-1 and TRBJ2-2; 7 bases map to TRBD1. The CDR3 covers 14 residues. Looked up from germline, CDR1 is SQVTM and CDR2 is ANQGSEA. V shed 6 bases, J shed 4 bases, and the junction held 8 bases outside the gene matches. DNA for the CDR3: TGCAGCGTCGTTGACAGGGACGGCACCGGGGAGCTGTTTTTT. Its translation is CSVVDRDGTGELFF.

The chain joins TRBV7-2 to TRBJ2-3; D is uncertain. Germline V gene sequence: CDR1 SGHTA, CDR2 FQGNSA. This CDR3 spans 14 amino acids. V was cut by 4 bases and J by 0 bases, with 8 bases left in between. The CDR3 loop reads CASSSLSSTDTQYF. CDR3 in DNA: TGTGCCAGCAGCTCATTATCTAGCACAGATACGCAGTATTTT.

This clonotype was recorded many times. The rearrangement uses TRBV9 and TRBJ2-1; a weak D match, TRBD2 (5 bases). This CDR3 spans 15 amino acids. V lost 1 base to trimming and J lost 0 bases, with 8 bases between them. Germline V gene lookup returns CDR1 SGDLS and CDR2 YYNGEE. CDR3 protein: CASSVSSYSYNEQFF. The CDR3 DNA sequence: TGTGCCAGCAGCGTATCTAGCTACTCCTACAATGAGCAGTTCTTC. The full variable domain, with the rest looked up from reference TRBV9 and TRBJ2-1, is DSGVTQTPKHLITATGQRVTLRCSPRSGDLSVYWYQQSLDQGLQFLIQYYNGEERAKGNILERFSAQQFPDLHSELNLSSLELGDSALYFCASSVSSYSYNEQFFGPGTRLTVL.